The clone carrying this T cell receptor beta chain was seen repeatedly, ten times or more. RNA transcripts provided the source from which TCR beta CDR3 regions were amplified. First-round RT-PCR of the TCR CDR3 relied on the HTBI primer set. Using its own MiXCR run on the multiplex PCR reads, TCRdb lists one record per CDR3 protein. This sample has roughly 300,000 distinct CDR3 sequences, with approximately 18% found just once. The data originate from a study of T cells in Graves' hyperthyroidism and ophthalmopathy. Overall study: Peripheral blood was drawn at first diagnosis, prior to all treatment.

The CDR3 covers 15 residues. Germline V gene sequence: CDR1 KGHSH, CDR2 LQKENI. The V end lost 3 bases, the J end lost 0 bases, and 9 bases lay between the germline ends. Sequencing was performed on blood. This receptor was obtained from a woman between 45 and 65 years old with Graves' hyperthyroidism. The rearrangement joins TRBV18 to TRBJ1-5, with no clear D. The CDR3 sequence is CASSPQEYSNQPQHF. CDR3 sequence (DNA): TGTGCCAGCTCACCTCAGGAATATAGCAATCAGCCCCAGCATTTT.